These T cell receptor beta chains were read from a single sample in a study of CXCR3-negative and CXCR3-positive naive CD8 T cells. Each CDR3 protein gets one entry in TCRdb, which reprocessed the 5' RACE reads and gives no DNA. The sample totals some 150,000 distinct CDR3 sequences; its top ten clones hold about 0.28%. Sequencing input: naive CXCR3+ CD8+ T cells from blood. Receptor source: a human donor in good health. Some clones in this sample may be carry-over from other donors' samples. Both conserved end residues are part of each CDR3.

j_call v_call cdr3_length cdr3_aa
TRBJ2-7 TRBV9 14 CASSAQQGAYEQYF
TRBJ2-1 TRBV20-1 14 CSARGTSDHNEQFF
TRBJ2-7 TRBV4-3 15 CASSQGRLAVYEQYF
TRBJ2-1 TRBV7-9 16 CASSPLTRELNNEQFF
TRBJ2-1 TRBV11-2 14 CASSSTTGGTEQFF
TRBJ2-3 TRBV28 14 CASREPLSTDTQYF
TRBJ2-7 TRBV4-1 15 CASSQGAGLSYEQYF
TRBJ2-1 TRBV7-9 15 CASSPRLANYNEQFF
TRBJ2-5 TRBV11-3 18 CASSPVPGTWAYQETQYF
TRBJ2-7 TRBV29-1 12 CSVRDKDYEQYF
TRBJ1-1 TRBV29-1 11 CSVVRGTEAFF
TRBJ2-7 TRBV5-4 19 CASSAIGDRAFVGGWEQYF
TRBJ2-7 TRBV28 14 CASSLRSNRYEQYF
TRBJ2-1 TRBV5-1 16 CASSLGSYSPYNEQFF
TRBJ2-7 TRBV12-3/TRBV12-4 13 CASSPGGPNEQYF
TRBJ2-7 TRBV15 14 CATSGLPGQGEQYF
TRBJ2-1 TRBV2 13 CASSPDRANEQFF
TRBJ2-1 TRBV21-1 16 CASSSLKGPSYNEQFF
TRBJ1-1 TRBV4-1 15 CASSQSLAVYTEAFF
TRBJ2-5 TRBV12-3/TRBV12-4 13 CASSFLRAETQYF
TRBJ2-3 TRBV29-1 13 CSVGGGASDTQYF
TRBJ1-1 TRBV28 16 CASSKEGHFMNTEAFF
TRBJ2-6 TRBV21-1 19 CASSKTHRGRLSGANVLTF
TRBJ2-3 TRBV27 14 CASSLMGPTDTQYF
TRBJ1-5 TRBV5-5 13 CASSLLGEQPQHF
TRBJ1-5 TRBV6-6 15 CASSYPEYSNQPQHF
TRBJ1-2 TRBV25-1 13 CASRDRTSWGYTF
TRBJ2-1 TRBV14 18 CASSQEQGAIYSYNEQFF
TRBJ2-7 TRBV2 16 CASSEAGTESGYEQYF
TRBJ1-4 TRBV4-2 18 CASSQEGQGVRTNEKLFF
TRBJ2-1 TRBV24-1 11 CATSEWNEQFF
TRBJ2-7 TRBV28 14 CASSLYGGQYEQYF
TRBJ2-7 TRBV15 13 CATSSRASYEQYF
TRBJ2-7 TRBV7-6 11 CASSYGGEQYF
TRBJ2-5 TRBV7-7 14 CASSSRGQQETQYF
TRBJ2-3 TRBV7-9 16 CASSLKQGSITDTQYF
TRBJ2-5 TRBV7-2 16 CASSLGGPPFQETQYF
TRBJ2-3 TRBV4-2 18 CASSQLWYEREGPDTQYF
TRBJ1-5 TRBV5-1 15 CASSWAGGSNQPQHF
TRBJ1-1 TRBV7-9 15 CASSPPGGTPAEAFF
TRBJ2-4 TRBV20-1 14 CSARELAGTNIQYF
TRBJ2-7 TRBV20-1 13 CSARAGGAYEQYF
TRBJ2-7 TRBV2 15 CASSEVGGGSYEQYF
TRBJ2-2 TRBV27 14 CASSSRTGNGELFF
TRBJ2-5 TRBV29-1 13 CSVIFSVQETQYF
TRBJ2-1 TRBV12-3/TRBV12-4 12 CASTSGGTEQFF
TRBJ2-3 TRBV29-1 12 CSVVTDVGTQYF
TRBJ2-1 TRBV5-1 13 CASSRTSYNEQFF
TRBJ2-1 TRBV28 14 CASSFRSGNDEQFF
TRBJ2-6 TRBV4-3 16 CASSQDVASGANVLTF
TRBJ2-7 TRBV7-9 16 CASSTGTDKPSYEQYF
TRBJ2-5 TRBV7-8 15 CASSIPTGGWETQYF
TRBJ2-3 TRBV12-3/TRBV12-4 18 CASTGRVLLAEIRDTQYF
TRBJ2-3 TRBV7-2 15 CASTLGARGMNTQYF
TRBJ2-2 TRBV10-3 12 CAISEGTGELFF
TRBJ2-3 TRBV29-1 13 CSVIRDNTDTQYF
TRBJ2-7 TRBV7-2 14 CASSLGGYYYEQYF
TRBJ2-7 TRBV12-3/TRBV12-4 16 CASSLRPGQGSYEQYF
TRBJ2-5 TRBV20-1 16 CSARDRGATMVETQYF